Only a few counts were recorded for the clone carrying this TCR beta chain. Its antigen remains unknown. The data belong to a study of a mutant IDH1 vaccine in newly diagnosed glioma. Study details: The study started vaccination 4-6 weeks after radiotherapy alone, or with temozolomide cycles. The earlier regimen, radiotherapy, temozolomide, or both, was most often both.

TCRdb's table, derived via immunoSEQ multiplex PCR, lists solely in-frame clones and lacks some. Among tens of thousands of clones listed, approximately 86% were seen once. Documented time point: week 35, safety follow-up. Every single dose of the vaccine, 300 ug of mutant IDH1 20-mer peptide, came with topical imiquimod. The patients received vaccinations eight times, in weeks 1, 3, 5, 7, 11, 15, 19 and 23. Newly diagnosed WHO grade 3 or 4 IDH1-mutant, ATRX-lost astrocytomas were identified in the donors. The CDR3 spans 14 residues. V shed 5 bases and J shed 0 bases, with 10 bases lying between them. Germline V lookup: CDR1 SGHNT, CDR2 YYREEE (reference sequence).

The sequence derives from a young man with glioma. The chain combines TRBV5-4 with TRBJ2-3; the D gene is possibly TRBD2 (5 bases). The sequencing here drew on PBMCs, taken from a glioma patient whose treatment included an IDH1 peptide vaccine. DNA for the CDR3: TGTGCCAGCAGGGAGGATTTCAGCACAGATACGCAGTATTTT. It codes for CASREDFSTDTQYF.